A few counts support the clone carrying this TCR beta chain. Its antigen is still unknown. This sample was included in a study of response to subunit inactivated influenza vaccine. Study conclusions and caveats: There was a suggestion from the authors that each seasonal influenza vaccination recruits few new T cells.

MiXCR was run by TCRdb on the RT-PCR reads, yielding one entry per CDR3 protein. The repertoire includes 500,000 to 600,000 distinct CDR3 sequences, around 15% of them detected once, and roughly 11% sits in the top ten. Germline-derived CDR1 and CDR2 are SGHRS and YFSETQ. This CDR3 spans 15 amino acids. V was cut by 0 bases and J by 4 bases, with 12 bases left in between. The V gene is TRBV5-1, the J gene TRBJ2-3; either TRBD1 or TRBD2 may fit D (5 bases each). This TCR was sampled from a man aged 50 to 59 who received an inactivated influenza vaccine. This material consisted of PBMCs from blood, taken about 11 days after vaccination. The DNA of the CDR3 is TGCGCCAGCAGCTTGGCAGGGAGTATTTCAGATACGCAGTATTTT. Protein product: CASSLAGSISDTQYF.